A single sample gave rise to the 21 T cell receptor beta chains below, sequenced in a study of blood T cell repertoires in COVID-19. The protocol was immunoSEQ multiplex PCR, while the TCRdb copy is restricted to in-frame clones and leaves out a portion. Of around 200,000 clones in the sample, 80% to 90% were seen once. The sample taken for sequencing was peripheral blood. The source is a woman older than 75 with acute or convalescent COVID-19.

The chain is built from TRBV6-2 or TRBV6-3 and TRBJ2-7; a weak D match, TRBD1 (6 bases). Germline V gene sequence: CDR1 MNHEY, CDR2 SVGEGT. The CDR3 is made up of 14 amino acids. Trimming pared 4 bases from V and 9 bases from J, leaving 19 bases between. The CDR3 reads CASSSGASPLRQYF. CDR3 bases: TGTGCCAGCAGTTCAGGGGCCAGCCCTTTGAGGCAGTACTTC.

The CDR3 sequence: CAWSVGGIGNQPQHF. The CDR3 region has the DNA TGTGCCTGGAGTGTAGGCGGAATCGGCAATCAGCCCCAGCATTTT. The chain employs TRBV30 and TRBJ1-5, with D uncertain. The CDR3 is made up of 15 amino acids. CDR1 GTSNPN and CDR2 SVGIG come from the germline V gene (reference sequence). V lost 0 bases, J lost 2 bases, and 11 bases lay in between.

The chain carries TRBV9 and TRBJ1-1; D remains unclear. The germline gives CDR1 SGDLS, CDR2 YYNGEE. This CDR3 is built from 14 residues. V was trimmed by 3 bases and J by 1 base, leaving 10 bases between them. The CDR3 protein is CASSGQRSNTEAFF. DNA of the CDR3: TGTGCCAGCAGCGGACAACGATCGAACACTGAAGCTTTCTTT. The whole variable domain, remainder taken from reference TRBV9 and TRBJ1-1, is DSGVTQTPKHLITATGQRVTLRCSPRSGDLSVYWYQQSLDQGLQFLIQYYNGEERAKGNILERFSAQQFPDLHSELNLSSLELGDSALYFCASSGQRSNTEAFFGQGTRLTVV.

This chain connects TRBV5-6 to TRBJ2-7; 9 nucleotides match TRBD1. J gave up 2 bases and V 7 bases, and 1 base lay outside the gene matches. The CDR3 contains 12 residues. Germline assignment: CDR1 SGHDT and CDR2 YYEEEE. This CDR3 reads CASHRGPYEQYF. For the CDR3, the DNA is TGTGCCAGCCACAGGGGGCCCTACGAGCAGTACTTC.

The chain recombines TRBV28 with TRBJ2-5; no reliable D call. In germline, CDR1 is MDHEN, CDR2 SYDVKM. The length of the CDR3 is 15 residues. V was shortened by 7 bases and J by 2 bases, with 17 bases between the two germline ends. Written as DNA, the CDR3 is TGTGCCAGCACCACCTTCCAGGCTGGTCAAGAGACCCAGTACTTC. It encodes CASTTFQAGQETQYF.

This chain joins TRBV5-1 and TRBJ2-1, with 7 bases fitting TRBD1. The CDR3 has 14 amino acids. With V trimmed by 7 bases and J by 7 bases, 11 bases remained unmatched. Germline CDR1 is SGHRS and CDR2 is YFSETQ. The CDR3 region has the DNA TGCGCCAGCCACGGACAGGACGTCGCGAATGAGCAGTTCTTC. Protein product: CASHGQDVANEQFF.

The J gene is TRBJ1-5, the V gene TRBV6-6; TRBD1 aligns across 7 bases. The CDR3 loop spans 16 amino acids. Germline lookup yields CDR1 MNHNY and CDR2 SVGAGI (reference sequence). The junction had 9 bases not matched to a gene; V was cut back by 7 bases and J by 0 bases. CDR3 nucleotides: TGTGCCAGCAAAAACGACAGGGACGCTAGCAATCAGCCCCAGCATTTT. It specifies CASKNDRDASNQPQHF.

This sequence joins TRBV9 and TRBJ2-1; D is unclear. The CDR3 has 15 residues. The germline V and J ends were trimmed by 0 bases and 9 bases, with 16 bases remaining between them. Per germline, CDR1 SGDLS and CDR2 YYNGEE. CDR3 in amino acids: CASSVAASTSAEQFF. CDR3 DNA sequence: TGTGCCAGCAGCGTAGCGGCTAGTACGTCTGCTGAGCAGTTCTTC.

The rearrangement links TRBV4-3 to TRBJ2-3, with 14 bases aligning to TRBD2. Germline CDR1 and CDR2: LGHNA and YSLEER. The J segment lost 2 bases and the V segment lost 6 bases, leaving 4 bases of the junction unmatched. This CDR3 region has 16 residues. The CDR3 loop is CASSRGLAGATDTQYF. CDR3 bases: TGCGCCAGCAGTAGGGGACTAGCGGGAGCCACAGATACGCAGTATTTT.

The gene calls are TRBV11-2 and TRBJ1-1, with 7 bases identical to TRBD1. J lost 0 bases, V lost 5 bases, and 9 bases had no gene match. The germline V gene encodes CDR1 SGHAT and CDR2 FQNNGV. This CDR3 spans 16 amino acids. The CDR3 coding sequence is TGTGCCAGCAGCCTACGATATGGACAGGTGAACACTGAAGCTTTCTTT. Its translation is CASSLRYGQVNTEAFF. Supplemented by reference TRBV11-2 and TRBJ1-1, the full variable domain reads EAGVAQSPRYKIIEKRQSVAFWCNPISGHATLYWYQQILGQGPKLLIQFQNNGVVDDSQLPKDRFSAERLKGVDSTLKIQPAKLEDSAVYLCASSLRYGQVNTEAFFGQGTRLTVV.

In nucleotides, the CDR3 is TGTGCCACCTCAGGGGCTTACCAGCCCCAGCATTTT. Amino acid sequence: CATSGAYQPQHF. V gene TRBV24-1 combines with J gene TRBJ1-5; D is possibly TRBD1 (6 bases). This CDR3 spans 12 amino acids. Germline values: CDR1 KGHDR, CDR2 SFDVKD. Trimming took 9 bases from V and 7 from J, leaving 12 bases between them.

CDR3 in DNA: TGTGCCTGGAGTAAGGGGAATAAAAACATTCAGTACTTC. This translates into CAWSKGNKNIQYF. This rearrangement joins TRBV30 to TRBJ2-4, with D maybe TRBD1 (5 bases). The germline V gene encodes CDR1 GTSNPN and CDR2 SVGIG (reference sequence). This CDR3 spans 13 amino acids. Trimming removed 2 bases from V and 4 bases from J, with 9 bases in between.

The chain employs TRBV4-1 and TRBJ2-4; 7 positions match TRBD1. The CDR3 is 14 residues long. The V gene's germline CDR1 is MGHRA and CDR2 YSYEKL. The V gene end was trimmed by 4 bases and the J gene end by 7 bases; junction bases not matched to a gene: 7. The CDR3 region has the DNA TGCGCCAGCAGCCTACAGGGGTTCGGGAACATTCAGTACTTC. Amino acids: CASSLQGFGNIQYF.

V usage is TRBV14 and J usage is TRBJ2-7, with 11 bases that match TRBD2. J lost 6 bases, V lost 2 bases, and 6 bases had no gene match. CDR3 length: 15 amino acids. The germline gives CDR1 SGHDN, CDR2 FVKESK. The CDR3 here is CASSQISSGRSEQYF. The CDR3 DNA follows: TGTGCCAGCAGCCAAATTTCTAGCGGGAGGAGCGAGCAGTACTTC. Combining the CDR3 with reference TRBV14 and TRBJ2-7 gives the whole variable domain EAGVTQFPSHSVIEKGQTVTLRCDPISGHDNLYWYRRVMGKEIKFLLHFVKESKQDESGMPNNRFLAERTGGTYSTLKVQPAELEDSGVYFCASSQISSGRSEQYFGPGTRLTVT.

This chain joins TRBV6-5 and TRBJ2-1, with 9 bases lining up with TRBD1. Germline loops: CDR1 MNHEY, CDR2 SVGAGI. CDR3 size: 14 residues. The ends lost 0 bases at V and 8 bases at J; junction bases unmatched: 2. CDR3 DNA: TGTGCCAGCAGTTACTCGGACAGGGGCTATGAGCAGTTCTTC. Translated: CASSYSDRGYEQFF.

In its sample, this clone was seen a few times. The rearrangement joins TRBV7-2 to TRBJ1-2; D might be TRBD1 (6 bases). Germline values: CDR1 SGHTA, CDR2 FQGNSA. Trimming shortened V by 0 bases and J by 2 bases, and 7 bases separated the two germline ends. The CDR3 loop spans 14 amino acids. The CDR3 DNA reads as TGTGCCAGCAGCTTAGCCCAGGGGAACTATGGCTACACCTTC. As protein: CASSLAQGNYGYTF.

For the CDR3, the DNA is TGTGCCAGCAGCTTAAATAGACCCCTCCACTTT. Its protein product is CASSLNRPLHF. The chain is built from TRBV7-2 and TRBJ1-6; D unresolved. This CDR3 has 11 residues. V dropped 2 bases and J dropped 12 bases, with 5 bases sitting between them. CDR1 is SGHTA and CDR2 is FQGNSA in the germline V gene.

The chain carries TRBV7-9 and TRBJ2-1, with TRBD2 matching 12 bases. The V and J ends lost 4 bases and 7 bases, in that order; junction bases with no gene match: 5. Per germline, CDR1 SEHNR and CDR2 FQNEAQ (reference sequence). The CDR3 has 15 residues. The CDR3 loop is CASSSHGLAGNEQFF. The CDR3 DNA follows: TGTGCCAGCAGCTCACACGGACTAGCGGGGAATGAGCAGTTCTTC.

The V call is TRBV7-3, the J call TRBJ2-5; 8 bases agree with TRBD2. With V trimmed by 5 bases and J by 5 bases, 10 bases remained unmatched. The CDR3 length is 15 residues. Germline loops: CDR1 SGHTA, CDR2 FQGTGA. CDR3 sequence: CASSRELAGWETQYF. CDR3 coding DNA: TGTGCCAGCAGCCGAGAGCTAGCGGGTTGGGAGACCCAGTACTTC. Full variable domain (rest looked up from reference TRBV7-3 and TRBJ2-5): GAGVSQTPSNKVTEKGKYVELRCDPISGHTALYWYRQSLGQGPEFLIYFQGTGAADDSGLPNDRFFAVRPEGSVSTLKIQRTERGDSAVYLCASSRELAGWETQYFGPGTRLLVL.

This clone is a singleton in its sample. This chain uses TRBV6-1 with TRBJ1-1; D is undetermined. CDR3 size: 13 residues. CDR1 is MNHNS, CDR2 SASEGT, per germline. V lost 2 bases to trimming and J lost 5 bases, with 9 bases between them. The CDR3, as DNA: TGTGCCAGCAGTGAACTGAGGAGTACTGAAGCTTTCTTT. Residues: CASSELRSTEAFF.

The J gene is TRBJ1-2, the V gene TRBV6-5, with 8 bases matching TRBD1. The CDR3 spans 13 residues. J lost 5 bases, V lost 6 bases, and 5 bases had no gene match. CDR1 and CDR2 from the germline V gene are MNHEY and SVGAGI. The CDR3 spells CASSPGQEYGYTF. The CDR3 DNA is TGTGCCAGCAGCCCGGGACAGGAGTATGGCTACACCTTC.